These T cell receptor beta chains were read from a single sample in a study of cytomegalovirus exposure and HLA in healthy donors. Repertoires were generated with immunoSEQ multiplex PCR, while TCRdb's copy carries only in-frame clones and drops some. Seen here are about 120,000 clones, 70% to 80% observed once, and the top ten hold around 3.7%. Sequencing was carried out using PBMCs. The source is a man under 40 in good health and CMV-seronegative. Each CDR3 is given with its conserved first and last residue. A D gene is named only where the DNA matches it firmly. Size values are once, few and many counts, or a class for expanded clones, and some rows have none.

J gene	D gene	clone size	V gene	CDR3 DNA	CDR3 protein
TRBJ2-1	-	once	TRBV2	TGTGCCAGCAGTCCAGACGGGAGCTCCTCCAATGAGCAGTTCTTC	CASSPDGSSSNEQFF
TRBJ1-3	TRBD1	-	TRBV6-6	TGTGCCAGCAGACCCCCCGGGACAGCTGGAAACACCATATATTTT	CASRPPGTAGNTIYF
TRBJ2-2	-	-	TRBV14	TGTGCCAGCAGCCAAGCCATTAGCGGGGAGCTGTTTTTT	CASSQAISGELFF
TRBJ1-5	TRBD1	few	TRBV7-9	TGTGCCAGCAGCGCCTCGACAGGGACGGGTAAGCAGCCCCAGCATTTT	CASSASTGTGKQPQHF
TRBJ2-7	-	-	TRBV4-1	TGCGCCAGCAGCCAAGCAGGACAGCTTTCCTACGAGCAGTACTTC	CASSQAGQLSYEQYF
TRBJ2-3	TRBD2	-	TRBV5-1	TGCGCCAGCAGCTTCCCGGGGGGGGGCACAGATACGCAGTATTTT	CASSFPGGGTDTQYF
TRBJ2-2	-	-	TRBV4-3	TGCGCCAGCAGCCAAGGACAGAGATTCACCGGGGAGCTGTTTTTT	CASSQGQRFTGELFF
TRBJ1-1	-	-	TRBV7-3	TGTGCCAGCAGCTTAGGGGGGTATACCACTGAAGCTTTCTTT	CASSLGGYTTEAFF
TRBJ2-3	-	-	TRBV5-8	TGTGCCAGCAGCTACATAAACACAGATACGCAGTATTTT	CASSYINTDTQYF
TRBJ2-1	TRBD2	-	TRBV19	TGTGCCAGTAGTATCCCGACTAGCGGTAACAATGAGCAGTTCTTC	CASSIPTSGNNEQFF
TRBJ1-5	TRBD1	-	TRBV6-5	TGTGCCAGCAGTTCCTCCGGACAGGGCAGTCAGCCCCAGCATTTT	CASSSSGQGSQPQHF
TRBJ1-6	-	-	TRBV4-3	TGCGCCAGCAGCCCGAACGGGGGGGCTTCACCCCTCCACTTT	CASSPNGGASPLHF
TRBJ2-7	TRBD2	-	TRBV6-1	TGTGCCAGCAGGGAAACTAGCGGGAGCTACGAGCAGTACTTC	CASRETSGSYEQYF
TRBJ2-2	-	-	TRBV6-5	TGTGCCAGCACCTACGCGGGCTCCGGGGAGCTGTTTTTT	CASTYAGSGELFF
TRBJ2-3	-	-	TRBV21-1	TGTGCCAGCAGCAAGTGCTGGCGGGAGGGCCGGGGGGATACGCAGTATTTT	CASSKCWREGRGDTQYF
TRBJ1-2	-	-	TRBV5-4	TGTGCCAGCAGCTCTACCTGGTCCGCTAACTATGGCCACACCTTC	CASSSTWSANYGHTF
TRBJ1-1	TRBD1	-	TRBV2	TGTGCCAGCAACCTCGTCAGCCAGGGGGCTGAAGCTTTCTTT	CASNLVSQGAEAFF
TRBJ2-7	-	few	TRBV30	TGTGCCTGGAGCTACCAGACACCTTCCTACGAGCAGTACTTC	CAWSYQTPSYEQYF
TRBJ2-5	TRBD2	-	TRBV7-9	TGTGCCAGCAGCGTTAGCGGGGCCCAAGAGACCCAGTACTTC	CASSVSGAQETQYF
TRBJ1-1	-	-	TRBV19	TGTGCCAGTAGTATAGATGGGCTGGGCGCGAACACTGAAGCTTTCTTT	CASSIDGLGANTEAFF
TRBJ2-3	TRBD2	-	TRBV5-1	TGCGCCAGCAGCTTAGGCGGGGGGGCCGCAGATACGCAGTATTTT	CASSLGGGAADTQYF
TRBJ2-2	-	-	TRBV28	TGTGCCAGCATGGGACATCCGAACACCGGGGAGCTGTTTTTT	CASMGHPNTGELFF
TRBJ1-1	-	few	TRBV10-3	TGTGCCTCCCGGGGGACTGAAGCTTTCTTT	CASRGTEAFF
TRBJ2-7	TRBD1	-	TRBV6-1	TGTGCCAGCAGTGTGGGGACAGGGGGCGCGAATCTTGGCGAGCAGTACTTC	CASSVGTGGANLGEQYF
TRBJ1-5	-	-	TRBV29-1	TGCAGCGTTGCCAGGTCTAGCAATCAGCCCCAGCATTTT	CSVARSSNQPQHF
TRBJ2-7	TRBD2	-	TRBV6-1	TGTGCCAGCAGTGGAAAGAGCGGGAGGGCTACCTACGAGCAGTACTTC	CASSGKSGRATYEQYF
TRBJ2-5	TRBD1	-	TRBV4-3	TGCGCCAGCAGCCAAGAGTACAGGGGAGAGACCCAGTACTTC	CASSQEYRGETQYF
TRBJ2-6	-	few	TRBV2	TGTGCCAGCAGCCTCGGTGCTTCTGGGGCCAACGTCCTGACTTTC	CASSLGASGANVLTF
TRBJ2-3	TRBD2	-	TRBV29-1	TGCAGCGTTGAATTGGTCGGGACTAGCCCTACGCAGTATTTT	CSVELVGTSPTQYF
TRBJ1-2	TRBD1	-	TRBV27	TGTGCCAGCAGCCCCACAGGGGACTATGGCTACACCTTC	CASSPTGDYGYTF
TRBJ2-4	-	once	TRBV2	TGTGCCAGCAGACGAAATCCAACGGGTTTCCCCATTCAGTACTTC	CASRRNPTGFPIQYF
TRBJ2-1	-	-	TRBV4-1	TGCGCCAGCAGCCAAGGGGAAGTGCTAGCGAGGGACAATGAGCAGTTCTTC	CASSQGEVLARDNEQFF
TRBJ1-3	TRBD1	once	TRBV4-1	TGCGCCAGCAGCCGAGGACAGGGGGCTGGAAACACCATATATTTT	CASSRGQGAGNTIYF
TRBJ1-6	TRBD1	once	TRBV30	TGTGCCTGGAGTGCCCGGGACAGGGATTATTCACCCCTCCACTTT	CAWSARDRDYSPLHF